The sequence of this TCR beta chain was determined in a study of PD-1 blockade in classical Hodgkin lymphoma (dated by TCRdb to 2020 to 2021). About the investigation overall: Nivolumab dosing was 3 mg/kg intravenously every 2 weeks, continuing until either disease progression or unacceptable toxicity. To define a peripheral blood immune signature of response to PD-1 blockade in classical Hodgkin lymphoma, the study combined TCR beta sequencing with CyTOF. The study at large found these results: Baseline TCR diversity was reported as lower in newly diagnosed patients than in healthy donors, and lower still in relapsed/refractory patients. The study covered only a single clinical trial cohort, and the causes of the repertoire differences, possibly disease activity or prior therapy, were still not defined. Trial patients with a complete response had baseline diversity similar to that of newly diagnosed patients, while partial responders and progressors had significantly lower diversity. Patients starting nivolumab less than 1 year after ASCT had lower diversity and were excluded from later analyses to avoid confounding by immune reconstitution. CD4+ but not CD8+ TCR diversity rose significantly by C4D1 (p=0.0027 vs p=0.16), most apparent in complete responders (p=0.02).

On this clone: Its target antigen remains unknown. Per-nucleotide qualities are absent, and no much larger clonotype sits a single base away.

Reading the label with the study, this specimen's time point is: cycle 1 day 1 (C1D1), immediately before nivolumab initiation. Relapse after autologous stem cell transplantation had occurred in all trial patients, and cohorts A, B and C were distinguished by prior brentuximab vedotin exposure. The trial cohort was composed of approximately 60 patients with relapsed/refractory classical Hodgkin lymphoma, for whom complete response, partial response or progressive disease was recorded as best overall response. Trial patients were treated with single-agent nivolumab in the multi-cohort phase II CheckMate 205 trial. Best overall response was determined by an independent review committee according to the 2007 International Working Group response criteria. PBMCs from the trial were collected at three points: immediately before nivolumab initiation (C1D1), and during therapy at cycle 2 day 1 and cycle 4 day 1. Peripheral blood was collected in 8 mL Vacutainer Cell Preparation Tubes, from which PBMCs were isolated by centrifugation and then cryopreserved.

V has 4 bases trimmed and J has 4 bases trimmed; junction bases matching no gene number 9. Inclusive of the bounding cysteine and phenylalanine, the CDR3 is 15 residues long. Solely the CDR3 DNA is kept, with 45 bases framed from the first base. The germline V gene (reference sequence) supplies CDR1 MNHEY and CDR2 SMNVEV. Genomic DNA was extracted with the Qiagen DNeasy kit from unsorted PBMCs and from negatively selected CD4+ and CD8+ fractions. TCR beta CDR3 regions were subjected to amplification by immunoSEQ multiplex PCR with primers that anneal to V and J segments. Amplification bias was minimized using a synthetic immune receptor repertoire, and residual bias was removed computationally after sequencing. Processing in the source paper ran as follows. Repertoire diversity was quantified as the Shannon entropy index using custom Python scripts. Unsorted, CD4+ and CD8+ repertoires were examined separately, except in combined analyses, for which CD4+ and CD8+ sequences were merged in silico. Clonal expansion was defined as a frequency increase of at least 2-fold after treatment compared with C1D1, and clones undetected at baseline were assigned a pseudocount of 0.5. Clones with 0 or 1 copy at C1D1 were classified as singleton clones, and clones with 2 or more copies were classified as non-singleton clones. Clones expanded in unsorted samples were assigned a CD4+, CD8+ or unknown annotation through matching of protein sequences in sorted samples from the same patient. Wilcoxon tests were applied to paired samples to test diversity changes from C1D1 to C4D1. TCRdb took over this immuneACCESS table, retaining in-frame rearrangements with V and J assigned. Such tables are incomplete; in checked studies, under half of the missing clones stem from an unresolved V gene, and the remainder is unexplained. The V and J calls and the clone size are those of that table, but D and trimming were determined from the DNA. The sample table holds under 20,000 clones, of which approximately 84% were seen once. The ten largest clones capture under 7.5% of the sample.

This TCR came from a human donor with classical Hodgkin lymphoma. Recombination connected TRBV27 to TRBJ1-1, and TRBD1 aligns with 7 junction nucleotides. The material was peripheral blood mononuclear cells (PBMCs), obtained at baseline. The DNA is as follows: TGTGCCAGCAGTTCTATACAGGGGAGGGTCACTGAAGCTTTCTTT. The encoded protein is CASSSIQGRVTEAFF.